Each of the 17 T cell receptor beta chains below was sequenced from the same sample in a study of Ad26.COV2.S vaccination and SARS-CoV-2 variants (dated by TCRdb to the early 2020s). The method behind the library was the immunoSEQ multiplex PCR assay. TCRdb re-hosts the immuneACCESS table, in-frame sequences only. Its copies lack some clones; in the studies checked, an unresolved V gene accounts for under half of them, and the cause for the rest is not known. This sample gives about 400,000 clones in total; about 80% of them show up just once. The top ten constitute about 7.1% of the sample. Sample treatment or condition, as interpreted from the label and publication: roughly 19 received Ad26.COV2.S at low or high dose, single or two shots; 5 received placebo; per-sample allocation not given. Repertoires of vaccine and placebo recipients were sequenced from samples taken on day 63 after the first injection.

The sample in question was peripheral blood, obtained in a trial of Ad26.COV2.S vaccine versus placebo. The origin of the receptors is a person aged 18-65 years who received the Ad26.COV2.S COVID-19 vaccine or a placebo.

This clone was seen a few times. J is TRBJ1-4 and V is TRBV5-6, with 7 bases fitting TRBD1. Losses at the gene ends were 1 base for V and 8 bases for J; bases not matched to a gene: 5. Germline V gene lookup returns CDR1 SGHDT and CDR2 YYEEEE. This CDR3 is built from 14 residues. The DNA for the CDR3 is TGTGCCAGCAGCTTGCAGGGGGTAAACGAAAAACTGTTTTTT. It encodes CASSLQGVNEKLFF.

The V and J genes are TRBV4-1 and TRBJ1-4; D ambiguous. CDR1 and CDR2 (germline): MGHRA, YSYEKL. The V end was cut by 3 bases, the J end by 5 bases, with 10 bases between. This CDR3 region has 14 residues. CDR3 in DNA: TGCGCCAGCAGCCACGCCCCAATGAATGAAAAACTGTTTTTT. Translating it yields CASSHAPMNEKLFF.

This chain connects TRBV7-2 to TRBJ2-1; 7 bases agree with TRBD2. J was trimmed by 4 bases and V by 5 bases; bases with no gene match: 8. The CDR3 runs to 15 residues. Germline-derived CDR1 and CDR2 are SGHTA and FQGNSA. The CDR3 reads CASSQLGGRYNEQFF. The CDR3 nucleotides are TGTGCCAGCAGCCAGTTAGGCGGGAGATACAATGAGCAGTTCTTC. Drawing the rest from reference TRBV7-2 and TRBJ2-1, the complete variable domain is GAGVSQSPSNKVTEKGKDVELRCDPISGHTALYWYRQSLGQGLEFLIYFQGNSAPDKSGLPSDRFSAERTGGSVSTLTIQRTQQEDSAVYLCASSQLGGRYNEQFFGPGTRLTVL.

This chain connects TRBV7-9 to TRBJ2-1; D is perhaps TRBD2 (7 bases). Trimming left V 3 bases short and J 7 bases short, with 16 bases between. CDR1 is SEHNR, CDR2 FQNEAQ, per germline (reference sequence). This CDR3 contains 15 residues. The CDR3 DNA reads as TGTGCCAGCAGCTTTGGACTAGGGGGAACGAATGAGCAGTTCTTC. It encodes CASSFGLGGTNEQFF.

This clone was observed once. V is TRBV3-1 (or the pseudogene TRBV3-2) and J is TRBJ2-1; 9 nucleotides line up with TRBD2. The length of the CDR3 is 13 residues. CDR1 and CDR2 (germline): LGHDT, YNNKEL (reference sequence). The junction had 4 bases not matched to a gene; V was cut back by 10 bases and J by 3 bases. The CDR3 loop is CATGSGGYNEQFF. The CDR3 DNA is TGTGCCACCGGTAGCGGGGGCTACAATGAGCAGTTCTTC.

The genes are TRBV9 and TRBJ1-3; tentative D call: TRBD1 (6 bases). The CDR3 spans 16 residues. Looked up from germline, CDR1 is SGDLS and CDR2 is YYNGEE. Trimming removed 0 bases at V and 0 bases at J, with 10 bases between. The CDR3 DNA follows: TGTGCCAGCAGCGTAGGGGACAACGACTCTGGAAACACCATATATTTT. Protein: CASSVGDNDSGNTIYF.

V is TRBV21-1 and J is TRBJ2-7; the D call of TRBD1 is as the table states it, not checked on the DNA. TRBV21-1 is listed as a pseudogene. The CDR3 contains 15 residues. Here the CDR3 DNA reads TGTGCCAGCAGCAAGCAGGGACAGCTACCCTACGAGCAGTACTTC. This sequence encodes CASSKQGQLPYEQYF.

This clone appeared once. The chain carries TRBV6-5 and TRBJ2-7; no firm D call. V was clipped by 6 bases and J by 2 bases, with 8 bases between them. The CDR3 spans 12 residues. CDR1 is MNHEY and CDR2 is SVGAGI in the germline V gene. CDR3 DNA: TGTGCCAGCAGCACGGGCCCCTACGAGCAGTACTTC. Amino acids: CASSTGPYEQYF.

The chain has TRBV6-6 and TRBJ2-5, with D unresolved. The CDR3 covers 13 residues. V lost 4 bases, J lost 7 bases, and 13 bases lay in between. CDR1 and CDR2 from the germline V gene are MNHNY and SVGAGI (reference sequence). In DNA, the CDR3 is TGTGCCAGCAGTTCGCCCACCACCGGGACCCAGTACTTC. Translated, it gives CASSSPTTGTQYF.

The rearrangement joins TRBV15 to TRBJ2-1; TRBD2 might be the D (5 bases). This CDR3 spans 14 amino acids. Germline loops: CDR1 LNHNV, CDR2 YYDKDF (reference sequence). The V gene lost 1 base and the J gene lost 14 bases, with 18 bases spanning the gap. CDR3 protein: CATSRVSRARGEFF. The CDR3 nucleotides are TGTGCCACCAGCAGAGTTTCGAGGGCGCGAGGAGAGTTCTTC.

This clone was seen only once. This chain uses TRBV11-2 with TRBJ2-5, with 13 bases that match TRBD2. The CDR3 is 15 residues long. The germline V gene has CDR1 SGHAT and CDR2 FQNNGV. The junction had 3 bases not matched to a gene; V was cut back by 6 bases and J by 2 bases. The CDR3 is CASRRLAGGQETQYF. The CDR3 DNA reads as TGTGCCAGCAGACGACTAGCGGGGGGACAAGAGACCCAGTACTTC.

The chain uses TRBV7-9 and TRBJ1-2; D is uncertain. The CDR3 has 13 residues. The V end was cut by 7 bases, the J end by 6 bases, with 15 bases between. Germline V gene sequence: CDR1 SEHNR, CDR2 FQNEAQ (reference sequence). CDR3 in amino acids: CASTPYGLHGYTF. In DNA, the CDR3 is TGTGCCAGCACCCCTTACGGGCTCCATGGCTACACCTTC.

This clone was seen a single time. The chain uses TRBV18 and TRBJ2-1; D remains ambiguous. The length of the CDR3 is 14 residues. V gave up 11 bases and J gave up 0 bases, with 14 bases separating them. CDR1 and CDR2 from the germline V gene are KGHSH and LQKENI. The CDR3 reads CAGADTYSYNEQFF. CDR3 in DNA: TGTGCCGGCGCCGACACTTACTCCTACAATGAGCAGTTCTTC.

This clone was picked up one time. The J gene is TRBJ2-1, the V gene TRBV12-3 or TRBV12-4; the match to TRBD2 covers 12 bases. The junction had 10 bases not matched to a gene; V was cut back by 7 bases and J by 15 bases. The CDR3 totals 13 residues. The CDR3 is CASTLTSGGPWFF. The CDR3 DNA reads TGTGCCAGCACCTTGACTAGCGGGGGACCATGGTTCTTC.

The chain recombines TRBV6-6 with TRBJ1-4, with D tentatively TRBD1 (5 bases). The CDR3 is made up of 16 amino acids. Trimming cost V 5 bases and J 6 bases, with 19 bases left between them. Germline loops: CDR1 MNHNY, CDR2 SVGAGI (reference sequence). The CDR3, as DNA: TGTGCCAGCAGTCCCTCCAGGCAGGGAGGGCATGAAAAACTGTTTTTT. Protein: CASSPSRQGGHEKLFF.

This clone was found once. Here the CDR3 DNA reads TGTGCCAGCAGTTCCGGGACTACTTTTGGGGAGCAGTTCTTC. Translating gives CASSSGTTFGEQFF. The chain recombines TRBV27 with TRBJ2-1; 7 bases match TRBD2. This CDR3 comprises 14 residues. V trimming: 4 bases; J trimming: 10 bases; junction bases outside the gene matches: 10. Germline V gives CDR1 MNHEY, CDR2 SMNVEV (reference sequence).

This rearrangement joins TRBV2 to TRBJ2-1; tentative D call: TRBD1 (6 bases). The V gene's germline CDR1 is SNHLY and CDR2 FYNNEI. The CDR3 covers 13 residues. With 8 bases removed from V and 4 bases from J, the gap between germline ends came to 12 bases. In nucleotides, the CDR3 is TGTGCCAGCGGTACAGGGAAATACAATGAGCAGTTCTTC. Amino acids: CASGTGKYNEQFF.